This TCR beta chain came from a study of radiotherapy plus CTLA-4 blockade in lung cancer. As for the study in general: For 18% of patients, objective responses occurred, and roughly 31% had disease control. The study's findings and limits: Reports identified early blood T cell clone dynamics, with interferon-beta, as the best response predictor.

Assay used: immunoSEQ multiplex PCR; TCRdb lists only in-frame clones, some missing. The data contain 81,000 or so clones, roughly 80% of them singletons. Patients in the study, people with chemo-refractory metastatic non-small-cell lung cancer, received focal radiation plus ipilimumab CTLA-4 blockade. A word on this clone: Antigen unknown.

This clonotype originated in a human donor with non-small cell lung cancer who had stable disease on radiotherapy plus ipilimumab. The input for sequencing was peripheral blood, taken from a patient treated with radiotherapy plus ipilimumab.

The CDR3 reads CASSVGQGYGYTF. The CDR3 DNA is TGTGCCAGCAGCGTGGGACAGGGATATGGCTACACCTTC. The chain carries TRBV7-8 and TRBJ1-2; 9 positions match TRBD1. Germline V gives CDR1 SGHVS, CDR2 FQNEAQ. The V gene end was trimmed by 5 bases and the J gene end by 5 bases; junction bases not matched to a gene: 3. The CDR3 sequence is 13 residues long.